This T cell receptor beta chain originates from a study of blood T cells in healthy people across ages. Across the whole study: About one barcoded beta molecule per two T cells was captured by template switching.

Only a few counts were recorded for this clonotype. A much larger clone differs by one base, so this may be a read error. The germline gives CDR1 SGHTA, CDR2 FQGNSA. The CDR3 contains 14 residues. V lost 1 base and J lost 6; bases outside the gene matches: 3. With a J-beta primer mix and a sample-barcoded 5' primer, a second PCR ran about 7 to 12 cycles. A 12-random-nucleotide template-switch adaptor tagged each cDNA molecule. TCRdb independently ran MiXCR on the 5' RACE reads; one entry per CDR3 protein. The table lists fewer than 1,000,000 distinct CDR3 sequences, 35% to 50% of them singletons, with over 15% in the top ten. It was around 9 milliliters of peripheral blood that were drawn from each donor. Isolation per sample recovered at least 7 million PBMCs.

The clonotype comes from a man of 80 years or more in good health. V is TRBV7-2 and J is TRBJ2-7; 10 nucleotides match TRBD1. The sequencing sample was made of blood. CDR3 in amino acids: CASSLERTGGEQYF. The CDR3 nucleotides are TGTGCCAGCAGCTTAGAGCGGACAGGGGGCGAGCAGTACTTC.